This T cell receptor beta chain was identified during a study of blood T cells in healthy people across ages. The V gene lost 6 bases and the J gene lost 0 bases, with 6 bases spanning the gap. Germline V lookup: CDR1 SNHLY, CDR2 FYNNEI. The length of the CDR3 is 12 residues. This clonotype was counted a few times. Together with a sample-barcoded 5' primer, a J-beta primer mix was included in a second PCR lasting 7 to 11 cycles. TCRdb recomputed calls from the 5' RACE reads with MiXCR, one row per CDR3 protein. The sample lists about 780,000 distinct CDR3 sequences; 35% to 50% were seen once. This TCR was recovered from a man older than 75 in good health. The sample comprised blood. This chain links TRBV2 with TRBJ2-7; unclear D gene. The chain's CDR3 is CASSKSSYEQYF. CDR3 bases: TGTGCCAGCAGCAAGAGCTCCTACGAGCAGTACTTC.